The entry below gives a single T cell receptor beta chain sequence along with its context. The antigen is undetermined. At survey level, the immunoSEQ assay was run in its v3.0 version. Assay: immunoSEQ multiplex PCR; the TCRdb copy retains only in-frame clones and omits some. This table holds about 11,000 clones, under 85% found once. The source of the sample is a study of long-term antiretroviral therapy in people with HIV. Study results and limitations: Clones that had undergone expansion before ART dominated the repertoire at all time points. Older ART regimens were possibly in use when the blood was collected between about 2003 and 2018.

V lost 3 bases, J lost 2 bases, and 8 bases stayed unmatched. There are 18 residues in the CDR3. Per germline, CDR1 MNHEY and CDR2 SMNVEV (reference sequence). Among participants with HIV, every one received treatment in the United States. The input for sequencing was unsorted PBMCs, taken at the start of antiretroviral therapy, before treatment. The gene calls are TRBV27 and TRBJ2-6, with 9 nucleotides matching TRBD1. The receptor comes from a man in his thirties or forties with HIV. CDR3 protein: CASSFLQGAMTGANVLTF. CDR3 DNA: TGTGCCAGCAGTTTTTTACAGGGGGCGATGACTGGGGCCAACGTCCTGACTTTC. The entire variable domain, with the rest obtained from reference TRBV27 and TRBJ2-6, is as follows: EAQVTQNPRYLITVTGKKLTVTCSQNMNHEYMSWYRQDPGLGLRQIYYSMNVEVTDKGDVPEGYKVSRKEKRNFPLILESPSPNQTSLYFCASSFLQGAMTGANVLTFGAGSRLTVL.